This is a list of T cell receptor beta chains from one sample in a study of T cells after yellow fever vaccination. TCRdb itself ran the 5' RACE reads through MiXCR, one entry per CDR3 protein. The sample shows around 320,000 distinct CDR3 sequences, around 4.5% of them seen only once. Specimen: PBMCs, collected 15 days after the yellow fever booster vaccination. The source of these receptors is a man aged 18-30 years who received the YFV17D yellow fever vaccine. Each CDR3 is given with its conserved first and last residue. The order of the fields is clone size, V gene, J gene, D gene, CDR3 protein, CDR3 DNA. D genes are given only for firm matches. The size entry is marked missing in some rows and otherwise reads once, few, many or a size class.

few	TRBV18	TRBJ2-6	NA	CASSPRVWAGANVLTF	TGTGCCAGCTCACCACGCGTCTGGGCAGGGGCCAACGTCCTGACTTTC
NA	TRBV4-2	TRBJ2-1	NA	CASSQESVSQSSYNEQFF	TGTGCCAGCAGCCAAGAAAGTGTTTCCCAGAGCTCCTACAATGAGCAGTTCTTC
few	TRBV6-5	TRBJ1-6	TRBD1	CASSYFPQGDSPLHF	TGTGCCAGCAGTTACTTCCCACAGGGGGATTCACCCCTCCACTTT
many	TRBV20-1	TRBJ2-2	NA	CSVRANTGELFF	TGCAGTGTTCGGGCTAACACCGGGGAGCTGTTTTTT
few	TRBV4-3	TRBJ2-4	TRBD2	CASSQDPLAGDIQYF	TGCGCCAGCAGCCAAGATCCGCTAGCGGGCGACATTCAGTACTTC
many	TRBV5-6	TRBJ2-4	NA	CASSFSNIGKGIQYF	TGTGCCAGCAGCTTTAGTAACATTGGGAAAGGAATTCAGTACTTC
few	TRBV20-1	TRBJ2-7	TRBD1	CSASVYRGYEQYF	TGCAGTGCTAGCGTCTACAGGGGTTACGAGCAGTACTTC
few	TRBV12-3/TRBV12-4	TRBJ1-1	TRBD1	CASSFPATGGYTEAFF	TGTGCCAGCAGTTTCCCCGCGACAGGGGGGTACACTGAAGCTTTCTTT
NA	TRBV6-5	TRBJ2-4	TRBD2	CASSYSSSSGGAGNIQYF	TGTGCCAGCAGTTACTCGAGTAGTAGCGGGGGGGCGGGGAACATTCAGTACTTC
many	TRBV6-6	TRBJ2-1	NA	CAVQGTPSNEQFF	TGTGCCGTACAGGGAACCCCTTCCAATGAGCAGTTCTTC
NA	TRBV11-1	TRBJ2-4	NA	CASSLFPELKIAKNIQYF	TGTGCCAGCAGCTTATTCCCGGAACTGAAAATAGCCAAAAACATTCAGTACTTC
many	TRBV10-3	TRBJ2-3	TRBD2	CAIRRREGTDTQYF	TGTGCCATCAGGCGGAGGGAGGGGACAGATACGCAGTATTTT
NA	TRBV5-6	TRBJ1-2	NA	CASSLFGLRVGGGYTF	TGTGCCAGCAGCTTATTCGGTCTCCGGGTCGGTGGCGGCTACACCTTC
few	TRBV5-4	TRBJ2-3	TRBD2	CASSLGTSGDTDTQYF	TGTGCCAGCAGCTTGGGGACTAGCGGGGACACAGATACGCAGTATTTT
NA	TRBV12-3/TRBV12-4	TRBJ2-3	NA	CASQPIGGPSTDTQYF	TGTGCCAGCCAACCTATCGGGGGACCTAGCACAGATACGCAGTATTTT
many	TRBV24-1	TRBJ2-3	TRBD2	CATSDPTPGGSGTDTQYF	TGTGCCACCAGTGATCCAACGCCGGGGGGGTCTGGCACAGATACGCAGTATTTT
NA	TRBV15	TRBJ2-1	TRBD2	CATRAGTSGNEQFF	TGTGCCACCAGGGCCGGGACTAGCGGCAATGAGCAGTTCTTC
many	TRBV4-3	TRBJ1-5	NA	CASSQEWGNNQPQHF	TGCGCCAGCAGCCAAGAGTGGGGTAACAATCAGCCCCAGCATTTT
many	TRBV7-9	TRBJ1-5	TRBD1	CASSSGGNQPQHF	TGTGCCAGCTCCTCAGGGGGTAATCAGCCCCAGCATTTT
few	TRBV5-1	TRBJ1-5	NA	CASSLDPLGNQPQHF	TGCGCCAGCAGCTTGGACCCCCTGGGCAATCAGCCCCAGCATTTT
many	TRBV6-5	TRBJ1-1	NA	CASRPTGTTTEAFF	TGTGCCAGCAGGCCTACCGGGACAACCACTGAAGCTTTCTTT
many	TRBV20-1	TRBJ1-1	NA	CSARMGNTEAFF	TGCAGTGCTAGAATGGGGAACACTGAAGCTTTCTTT
NA	TRBV6-6	TRBJ2-7	TRBD1	CASSSRTGVYEQYF	TGTGCCAGCAGCTCGAGGACAGGGGTCTACGAGCAGTACTTC
few	TRBV24-1	TRBJ2-2	TRBD1	CATSDPGTGNTGELFF	TGTGCCACCAGTGACCCCGGGACAGGGAACACCGGGGAGCTGTTTTTT
NA	TRBV6-5	TRBJ2-5	TRBD1	CASSYQTGGASKTQYF	TGTGCCAGCAGTTACCAGACAGGGGGGGCTTCAAAGACCCAGTACTTC
many	TRBV29-1	TRBJ1-1	NA	CSVAPGHTEAFF	TGCAGCGTGGCCCCAGGACATACTGAAGCTTTCTTT
few	TRBV7-9	TRBJ1-4	NA	CASSLSQFNEKLFF	TGTGCCAGCAGCTTATCACAGTTTAATGAAAAACTGTTTTTT
few	TRBV20-1	TRBJ1-5	NA	CSARGRGTNTYSNQPQHF	TGCAGTGCTAGGGGAAGGGGGACAAACACTTATAGCAATCAGCCCCAGCATTTT
NA	TRBV4-3	TRBJ1-4	TRBD1	CASSQSPGTAGEKLFF	TGCGCCAGCAGCCAAAGCCCAGGGACAGCTGGTGAAAAACTGTTTTTT
few	TRBV4-1	TRBJ2-7	NA	CASSQEGYTYEQYF	TGCGCCAGCAGCCAAGAGGGGTACACCTACGAGCAGTACTTC
few	TRBV7-9	TRBJ2-1	TRBD1	CASSPGQGWNEQFF	TGTGCCAGCAGCCCCGGACAGGGCTGGAATGAGCAGTTCTTC
many	TRBV20-1	TRBJ1-1	NA	CSARQARDEAFF	TGCAGTGCTAGGCAGGCCCGGGATGAAGCTTTCTTT
few	TRBV11-2	TRBJ2-5	NA	CASSLVQSGETQYF	TGTGCCAGCAGCTTAGTTCAGTCGGGTGAGACCCAGTACTTC
many	TRBV9	TRBJ2-1	TRBD2	CASGPRSSGRNEQFF	TGTGCCAGCGGCCCGAGGTCTAGCGGCCGAAATGAGCAGTTCTTC
many	TRBV6-6	TRBJ1-1	NA	CASSPARQPNTEAFF	TGTGCCAGCAGCCCCGCCCGACAACCTAACACTGAAGCTTTCTTT
many	TRBV4-1	TRBJ2-3	NA	CASSHSGRTDTQYF	TGCGCCAGCAGCCACTCTGGACGCACAGATACGCAGTATTTT
NA	TRBV7-2	TRBJ2-1	TRBD2	CASTRGSGSSYNEQFF	TGTGCCAGCACCCGGGGTAGCGGGAGCTCCTACAATGAGCAGTTCTTC
many	TRBV6-5	TRBJ1-5	NA	CASSYHTGDQPQHF	TGTGCCAGCAGTTACCACACAGGAGATCAGCCCCAGCATTTT
NA	TRBV4-1	TRBJ1-2	NA	CASTLGGNYGYTF	TGCGCCAGCACCCTGGGGGGGAACTATGGCTACACCTTC
many	TRBV7-2	TRBJ2-1	TRBD2	CASSPQGAGGPNEQFF	TGTGCCAGCAGCCCCCAGGGAGCGGGGGGGCCCAATGAGCAGTTCTTC
few	TRBV7-9	TRBJ1-5	TRBD1	CASSQGQTGKNQPQHF	TGTGCCAGCAGCCAGGGACAGACAGGAAAAAATCAGCCCCAGCATTTT
few	TRBV11-2	TRBJ2-5	TRBD2	CASSPPRTSGGARETQYF	TGTGCCAGCAGCCCGCCCAGGACTAGCGGGGGGGCGCGGGAGACCCAGTACTTC
few	TRBV6-5	TRBJ2-1	NA	CASSWLQPVSYNEQFF	TGTGCCAGCAGTTGGCTTCAGCCGGTATCCTACAATGAGCAGTTCTTC
NA	TRBV4-2	TRBJ1-1	NA	CASSQIVGDRAFF	TGTGCCAGCAGCCAAATAGTCGGGGATAGAGCTTTCTTT
many	TRBV4-1	TRBJ1-4	NA	CASSQEPATNEKLFF	TGCGCCAGCAGCCAAGAGCCGGCAACTAATGAAAAACTGTTTTTT
few	TRBV3-1	TRBJ2-3	TRBD2	CASSLRLAGGPDTQYF	TGTGCCAGCAGCTTAAGACTAGCGGGGGGGCCAGATACGCAGTATTTT
NA	TRBV10-3	TRBJ2-5	NA	CAISDTRGVVETQYF	TGTGCCATCAGTGATACCCGTGGCGTAGTAGAGACCCAGTACTTC
NA	TRBV28	TRBJ2-6	NA	CASSFTGANVLTF	TGTGCCAGCAGTTTCACGGGGGCCAACGTCCTGACTTTC
NA	TRBV12-3/TRBV12-4	TRBJ1-1	NA	CASSFGPSTEAFF	TGTGCCAGCAGTTTTGGGCCCTCGACTGAAGCTTTCTTT
many	TRBV20-1	TRBJ2-3	TRBD2	CSARTSGGTDTQYF	TGCAGTGCTAGGACTAGCGGGGGGACAGATACGCAGTATTTT
many	TRBV27	TRBJ2-2	TRBD1	CASSSGQAITGELFF	TGTGCCAGCAGTTCGGGACAGGCGATCACCGGGGAGCTGTTTTTT